This T cell receptor (beta chain) was recovered during a study of cytomegalovirus exposure and HLA in healthy donors. Across the whole study: The Caucasian-associated ancestry cluster held 65% to 85% of roughly 370 genotyped donors.

Study-level points and caveats: There was a cluster of highly shared sequence variants that was likely a sequencing artifact.

Primers included in the PCR were 60 Vbeta and 13 Jbeta primers. Produced via immunoSEQ multiplex PCR; TCRdb's table is partial and in-frame only. The sample records about 92,000 clones, roughly 86% being singletons. This clone showed up just once. What it binds is not known. The CDR3 loop spans 15 amino acids. Trimming cost V 3 bases and J 8 bases; bases outside gene matches: 7. From germline, CDR1 is PRHDT and CDR2 FYEKMQ (reference sequence). The sequence was collected from a woman between 18 and 30 years old in good health and CMV-seropositive. V gene TRBV13 combines with J gene TRBJ2-1; 10 bases align to TRBD2. What was sequenced was PBMCs. The DNA of the CDR3 is TGTGCCAGCAGCTTGGAGCGGGAGGGCCGAGATGAGCAGTTCTTC. Its protein is CASSLEREGRDEQFF. The whole variable domain, remainder taken from reference TRBV13 and TRBJ2-1, is AAGVIQSPRHLIKEKRETATLKCYPIPRHDTVYWYQQGPGQDPQFLISFYEKMQSDKGSIPDRFSAQQFSDYHSELNMSSLELGDSALYFCASSLEREGRDEQFFGPGTRLTVL.